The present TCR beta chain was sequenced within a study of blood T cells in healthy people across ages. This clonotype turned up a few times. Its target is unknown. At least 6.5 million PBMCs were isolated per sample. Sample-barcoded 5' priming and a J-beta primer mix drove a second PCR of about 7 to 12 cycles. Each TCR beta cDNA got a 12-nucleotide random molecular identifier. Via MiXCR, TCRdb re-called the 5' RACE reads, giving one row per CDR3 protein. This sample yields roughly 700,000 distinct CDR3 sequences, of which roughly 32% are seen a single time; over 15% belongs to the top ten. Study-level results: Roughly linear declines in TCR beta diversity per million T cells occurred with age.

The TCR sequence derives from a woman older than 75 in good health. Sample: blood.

CDR3 nucleotides: TGTGCCAGCACCCCCCCCGGACAGGGTAAGGCTTTCTTT. Protein sequence: CASTPPGQGKAFF. The rearrangement joins TRBV3-1 to TRBJ1-1; 8 nucleotides line up with TRBD1. Trimming took 7 bases from V and 11 from J; bases not matched to a gene: 12. This CDR3 region has 13 residues. Per germline, CDR1 LGHDT and CDR2 YNNKEL (reference sequence).